This note documents a single TCR beta chain sequence. The antigen is unknown. The data belong to a study of early T cells in non-severe SARS-CoV-2 infection. Study-level results: The VDJdb matching leaned toward anti-spike CD8 responses and overlooked private and CD4 specificities.

Individual cDNA molecules carried attached unique molecular identifiers. TCRdb fed the 5' RACE reads into MiXCR, producing one record per CDR3 protein. The data show some 73,000 distinct CDR3 sequences, roughly 12% seen once. Germline V gene data show CDR1 as SGHNT and CDR2 as YENEEA. There are 15 residues in the CDR3. The V gene end was trimmed by 5 bases and the J gene end by 4 bases; junction bases not matched to a gene: 8. The sequence came from an adult who was a healthcare worker with PCR-confirmed SARS-CoV-2 infection or an uninfected control (not recorded which). The genes are TRBV11-3 and TRBJ2-5; 9 nucleotides match TRBD2. The specimen sequenced was whole blood. CDR3 residues: CASSPRGSGRETQYF. Here the CDR3 DNA reads TGTGCCAGCAGCCCCCGCGGTAGCGGGAGAGAGACCCAGTACTTC.